These T cell receptor beta chains were read from a single sample in a study of T cell repertoires in cytomegalovirus infection. Their antigens are not known. TCRdb reanalysed the reads using MiXCR and keeps one entry per CDR3 protein. The sample shows 450,000 to 650,000 distinct CDR3 sequences, 40% of them seen only once. The source was cultured PBMCs, collected from culture after CMV antigen stimulation. All receptors come from a human donor in good health (CMV status not recorded). Some clones in this sample may be carry-over from other donors' samples. The CDR3 runs from the conserved cysteine through the conserved F or W. Each record gives: J gene, V gene, clone size, D gene, CDR3 protein, CDR3 DNA. A D gene is named only where the DNA matches it firmly. Clone size is not always given. Where it is, it says once, few, many or a class for expanded clones.

j_call: TRBJ2-2
v_call: TRBV7-6
clone_size: .
d_call: .
cdr3_aa: CASSFPRATGELFF
cdr3_nt: TGTGCCAGCAGCTTTCCCAGGGCCACCGGGGAGCTGTTTTTT

j_call: TRBJ1-5
v_call: TRBV18
clone_size: few
d_call: .
cdr3_aa: CASSLDSHQPQHF
cdr3_nt: TGTGCCAGCTCACTGGACAGCCATCAGCCCCAGCATTTT

j_call: TRBJ1-1
v_call: TRBV7-2
clone_size: .
d_call: .
cdr3_aa: CASSLTGLLGAFF
cdr3_nt: TGTGCCAGCAGCCTCACGGGGCTTCTGGGGGCTTTCTTT

j_call: TRBJ2-1
v_call: TRBV4-1
clone_size: .
d_call: .
cdr3_aa: CASSRGEGPGTGEQFF
cdr3_nt: TGCGCCAGCAGCAGGGGGGAGGGGCCAGGGACGGGTGAGCAGTTCTTC

j_call: TRBJ2-7
v_call: TRBV7-2
clone_size: many
d_call: .
cdr3_aa: CASSLSGSPPLEQYF
cdr3_nt: TGTGCCAGCAGCCTATCCGGGTCCCCACCTCTCGAGCAGTACTTC

j_call: TRBJ2-7
v_call: TRBV12-3/TRBV12-4
clone_size: .
d_call: .
cdr3_aa: CASSFNPYEQYF
cdr3_nt: TGTGCCAGCAGTTTCAATCCCTACGAGCAGTACTTC

j_call: TRBJ2-5
v_call: TRBV7-2
clone_size: many
d_call: TRBD2
cdr3_aa: CASSFGGSGETQYF
cdr3_nt: TGTGCCAGCAGCTTCGGCGGGAGCGGGGAGACCCAGTACTTC

j_call: TRBJ2-5
v_call: TRBV6-2/TRBV6-3
clone_size: many
d_call: .
cdr3_aa: CASTGRYQETQYF
cdr3_nt: TGTGCCAGCACGGGGAGGTACCAAGAGACCCAGTACTTC

j_call: TRBJ1-3
v_call: TRBV7-6
clone_size: few
d_call: .
cdr3_aa: CASSPLWAGGNTIYF
cdr3_nt: TGTGCCAGCAGCCCCTTGTGGGCCGGTGGAAACACCATATATTTT

j_call: TRBJ2-7
v_call: TRBV11-2
clone_size: .
d_call: .
cdr3_aa: CASSLLGGTSAYEQYF
cdr3_nt: TGTGCCAGCAGCTTGCTAGGGGGGACCTCGGCCTACGAGCAGTACTTC

j_call: TRBJ2-5
v_call: TRBV12-3/TRBV12-4
clone_size: few
d_call: .
cdr3_aa: CASSFLAQETQYF
cdr3_nt: TGTGCCAGCAGTTTCCTGGCACAAGAGACCCAGTACTTC

j_call: TRBJ1-2
v_call: TRBV20-1
clone_size: few
d_call: .
cdr3_aa: CSAPVYGYTF
cdr3_nt: TGCAGTGCCCCGGTCTATGGCTACACCTTC

j_call: TRBJ2-1
v_call: TRBV2
clone_size: .
d_call: .
cdr3_aa: CASSDIASKQFF
cdr3_nt: TGTGCCAGCAGTGATATAGCGAGTAAGCAGTTCTTC

j_call: TRBJ2-1
v_call: TRBV7-2
clone_size: .
d_call: TRBD2
cdr3_aa: CASSSRGTSGRTYNEQFF
cdr3_nt: TGTGCCAGCAGCTCAAGGGGGACTAGCGGGAGGACCTACAATGAGCAGTTCTTC

j_call: TRBJ2-3
v_call: TRBV10-3
clone_size: .
d_call: .
cdr3_aa: CAIKRGGLHTWDTQYF
cdr3_nt: TGTGCCATAAAGCGTGGCGGCCTACATACGTGGGATACGCAGTATTTT

j_call: TRBJ2-2
v_call: TRBV7-2
clone_size: once
d_call: .
cdr3_aa: CASSSGPTRTRELFF
cdr3_nt: TGTGCCAGCAGCTCTGGCCCCACACGAACCAGGGAGCTGTTTTTT

j_call: TRBJ2-7
v_call: TRBV11-2
clone_size: .
d_call: .
cdr3_aa: CASSLAGTDYEQYF
cdr3_nt: TGTGCCAGCAGCTTAGCCGGGACGGATTACGAGCAGTACTTC

j_call: TRBJ1-5
v_call: TRBV12-3/TRBV12-4
clone_size: few
d_call: TRBD1
cdr3_aa: CASTTGDLQPQHF
cdr3_nt: TGTGCCAGCACCACAGGGGATCTTCAGCCCCAGCATTTT

j_call: TRBJ1-3
v_call: TRBV6-5
clone_size: .
d_call: .
cdr3_aa: CASSRGFSSGNTIYF
cdr3_nt: TGTGCCAGCAGTAGAGGCTTTAGCTCTGGAAACACCATATATTTT

j_call: TRBJ2-2
v_call: TRBV7-6
clone_size: many
d_call: .
cdr3_aa: CASSPDRLPTGELFF
cdr3_nt: TGTGCCAGCAGCCCCGACAGACTTCCAACCGGGGAGCTGTTTTTT

j_call: TRBJ1-5
v_call: TRBV4-1
clone_size: few
d_call: .
cdr3_aa: CASSQDPAGDQPQHF
cdr3_nt: TGCGCCAGCAGCCAAGATCCGGCAGGGGATCAGCCCCAGCATTTT

j_call: TRBJ2-2
v_call: TRBV12-3/TRBV12-4
clone_size: few
d_call: .
cdr3_aa: CASSFFVGADTGELFF
cdr3_nt: TGTGCCAGCAGTTTTTTCGTGGGAGCGGACACCGGGGAGCTGTTTTTT

j_call: TRBJ2-7
v_call: TRBV9
clone_size: .
d_call: .
cdr3_aa: CASIVPTTVYEQYF
cdr3_nt: TGTGCCAGCATTGTACCCACAACGGTCTACGAGCAGTACTTC

j_call: TRBJ2-7
v_call: TRBV5-5
clone_size: few
d_call: TRBD1
cdr3_aa: CASSWTGTGYREQYF
cdr3_nt: TGTGCCAGCAGCTGGACCGGGACAGGGTATAGGGAGCAGTACTTC

j_call: TRBJ2-2
v_call: TRBV19
clone_size: few
d_call: .
cdr3_aa: CASSTTQSGQHTGELFF
cdr3_nt: TGTGCCAGTAGTACGACCCAAAGCGGACAGCACACCGGGGAGCTGTTTTTT

j_call: TRBJ2-3
v_call: TRBV27
clone_size: .
d_call: .
cdr3_aa: CASSARSDTQYF
cdr3_nt: TGTGCCAGCAGTGCGAGGTCCGATACGCAGTATTTT

j_call: TRBJ1-4
v_call: TRBV7-2
clone_size: few
d_call: .
cdr3_aa: CASSLIRGANEKLFF
cdr3_nt: TGTGCCAGCAGCTTAATAAGGGGAGCTAATGAAAAACTGTTTTTT

j_call: TRBJ2-1
v_call: TRBV20-1
clone_size: .
d_call: .
cdr3_aa: CSARMPTYNEQFF
cdr3_nt: TGCAGTGCTAGAATGCCGACCTACAATGAGCAGTTCTTC

j_call: TRBJ1-5
v_call: TRBV20-1
clone_size: .
d_call: .
cdr3_aa: CSASYPRGGQPQHF
cdr3_nt: TGCAGTGCTAGTTACCCCAGGGGAGGTCAGCCCCAGCATTTT

j_call: TRBJ1-3
v_call: TRBV10-3
clone_size: few
d_call: .
cdr3_aa: CAISETRTEGNTIYF
cdr3_nt: TGTGCCATCAGTGAAACCAGGACAGAAGGAAACACCATATATTTT

j_call: TRBJ2-1
v_call: TRBV4-1
clone_size: .
d_call: .
cdr3_aa: CASSPWDGEQFF
cdr3_nt: TGCGCCAGCAGCCCCTGGGATGGTGAGCAGTTCTTC

j_call: TRBJ2-5
v_call: TRBV28
clone_size: .
d_call: TRBD1
cdr3_aa: CASSETGGGETQYF
cdr3_nt: TGTGCCAGCTCAGAGACAGGGGGTGGTGAGACCCAGTACTTC

j_call: TRBJ2-7
v_call: TRBV20-1
clone_size: .
d_call: TRBD1
cdr3_aa: CSAKKGVGTGAYEQYF
cdr3_nt: TGCAGTGCCAAAAAAGGGGTGGGGACAGGGGCCTACGAGCAGTACTTC

j_call: TRBJ1-2
v_call: TRBV12-3/TRBV12-4
clone_size: .
d_call: .
cdr3_aa: CASTQGPYGYTF
cdr3_nt: TGTGCCAGCACACAGGGACCCTATGGCTACACCTTC

j_call: TRBJ1-1
v_call: TRBV7-6
clone_size: few
d_call: TRBD1
cdr3_aa: CASSAGTENSEAFF
cdr3_nt: TGTGCCAGCAGCGCCGGGACAGAGAACTCTGAAGCTTTCTTT

j_call: TRBJ1-6
v_call: TRBV7-6
clone_size: .
d_call: .
cdr3_aa: CASSFRERSPLHF
cdr3_nt: TGTGCCAGCAGCTTTAGGGAAAGATCACCCCTCCACTTT

j_call: TRBJ2-7
v_call: TRBV5-1
clone_size: .
d_call: .
cdr3_aa: CASSLNTPYEQYF
cdr3_nt: TGCGCCAGCAGCTTGAACACCCCCTACGAGCAGTACTTC

j_call: TRBJ2-3
v_call: TRBV12-3/TRBV12-4
clone_size: few
d_call: TRBD2
cdr3_aa: CASSRRLAGETDTQYF
cdr3_nt: TGTGCCAGCAGCCGTAGACTAGCGGGAGAGACAGATACGCAGTATTTT

j_call: TRBJ1-1
v_call: TRBV12-3/TRBV12-4
clone_size: .
d_call: .
cdr3_aa: CASSPLSEAFF
cdr3_nt: TGTGCCAGCAGCCCCCTCAGTGAAGCTTTCTTT

j_call: TRBJ1-2
v_call: TRBV29-1
clone_size: .
d_call: .
cdr3_aa: CSTSLENYGYTF
cdr3_nt: TGCAGCACCTCTTTGGAGAACTATGGCTACACCTTC